This TCR beta chain emerged from a study of cytomegalovirus exposure and HLA in healthy donors. It was with 60 Vbeta and 13 Jbeta primers that the PCR ran. Measured with immunoSEQ multiplex PCR; TCRdb has only the in-frame clones, and not every one. The top ten hold less than 3.5% of the sample, which has about 120,000 clones, roughly 80% seen once. CDR3 length: 14 residues. Trimming pared 2 bases from V and 4 bases from J, leaving 12 bases between. Per germline, CDR1 MNHEY and CDR2 SVGAGI. Sample: PBMCs. This clonotype was sampled from a woman in her forties in good health and CMV-seropositive. The chain links TRBV6-5 to TRBJ2-7; tentative D call: TRBD2 (6 bases). The CDR3: CASSYGTRGYEQYF. CDR3 nucleotide sequence: TGTGCCAGCAGTTACGGGACTCGTGGATACGAGCAGTACTTC.